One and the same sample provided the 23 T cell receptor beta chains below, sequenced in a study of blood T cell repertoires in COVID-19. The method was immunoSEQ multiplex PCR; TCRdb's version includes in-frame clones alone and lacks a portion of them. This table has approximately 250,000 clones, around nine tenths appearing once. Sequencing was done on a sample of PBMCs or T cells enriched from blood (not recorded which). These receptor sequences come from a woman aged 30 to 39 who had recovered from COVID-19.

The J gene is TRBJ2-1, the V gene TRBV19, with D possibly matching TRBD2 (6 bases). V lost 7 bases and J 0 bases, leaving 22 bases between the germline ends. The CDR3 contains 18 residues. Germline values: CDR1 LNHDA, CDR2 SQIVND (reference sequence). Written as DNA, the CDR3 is TGTGCCAGTATCCCCGGGGGTGCGGAGTCGAGCTCCTACAATGAGCAGTTCTTC. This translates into CASIPGGAESSSYNEQFF.

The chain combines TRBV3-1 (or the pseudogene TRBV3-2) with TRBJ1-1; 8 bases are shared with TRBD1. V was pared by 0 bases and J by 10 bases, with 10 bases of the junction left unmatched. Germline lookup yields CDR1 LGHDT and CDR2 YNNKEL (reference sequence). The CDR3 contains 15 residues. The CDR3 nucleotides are TGTGCCAGCAGCCAAGATCTCCCGACAGGGGCCGGAGCTTTCTTT. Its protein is CASSQDLPTGAGAFF.

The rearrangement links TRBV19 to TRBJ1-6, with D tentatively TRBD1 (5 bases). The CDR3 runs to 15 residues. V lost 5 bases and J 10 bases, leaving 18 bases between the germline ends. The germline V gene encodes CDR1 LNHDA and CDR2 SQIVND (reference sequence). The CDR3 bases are TGTGCCAGTAGTGCTACCGGGACTCCCAACTCACCCCTCCACTTT. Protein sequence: CASSATGTPNSPLHF.

As DNA, the CDR3 is TGTGCCAGCGGAGGACGGGGGAACACTGAAGCTTTCTTT. This codes for CASGGRGNTEAFF. The chain couples TRBV2 to TRBJ1-1; D is undetermined. The CDR3 has 13 amino acids. Germline lookup yields CDR1 SNHLY and CDR2 FYNNEI. The germline V and J ends were trimmed by 8 bases and 1 base, with 11 bases remaining between them.

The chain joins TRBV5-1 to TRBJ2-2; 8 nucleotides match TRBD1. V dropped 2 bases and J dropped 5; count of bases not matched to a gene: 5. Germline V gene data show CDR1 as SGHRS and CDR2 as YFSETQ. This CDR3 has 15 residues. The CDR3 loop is CASSLGTGVTGELFF. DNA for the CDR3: TGCGCCAGCAGCTTAGGGACAGGAGTAACCGGGGAGCTGTTTTTT.

The CDR3 nucleotides read TGTGCCAGCAGTGAATTGGGCGGGAGGGCCGACAATGAGCAGTTCTTC. Translation gives CASSELGGRADNEQFF. The chain combines TRBV2 with TRBJ2-1; the match to TRBD2 covers 9 bases. This CDR3 contains 16 residues. Germline V CDR1 and CDR2: SNHLY, FYNNEI. Trimming took 2 bases from V and 5 from J; bases not matched to a gene: 7. The variable domain in full, with the rest retrieved from reference TRBV2 and TRBJ2-1, is EPEVTQTPSHQVTQMGQEVILRCVPISNHLYFYWYRQILGQKVEFLVSFYNNEISEKSEIFDDQFSVERPDGSNFTLKIRSTKLEDSAMYFCASSELGGRADNEQFFGPGTRLTVL.

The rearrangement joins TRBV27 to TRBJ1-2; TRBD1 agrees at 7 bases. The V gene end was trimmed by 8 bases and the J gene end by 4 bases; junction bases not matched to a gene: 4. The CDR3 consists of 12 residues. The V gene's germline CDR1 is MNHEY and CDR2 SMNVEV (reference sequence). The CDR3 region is CASRQGLYGYTF. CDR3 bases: TGTGCCAGCCGACAGGGACTCTATGGCTACACCTTC.

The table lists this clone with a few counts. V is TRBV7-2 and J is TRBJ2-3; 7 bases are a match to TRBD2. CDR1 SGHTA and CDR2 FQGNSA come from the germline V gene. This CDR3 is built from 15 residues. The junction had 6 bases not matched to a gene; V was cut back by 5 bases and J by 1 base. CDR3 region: CASSRGGPGTDTQYF. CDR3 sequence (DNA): TGTGCCAGCAGCAGGGGAGGGCCGGGCACAGATACGCAGTATTTT.

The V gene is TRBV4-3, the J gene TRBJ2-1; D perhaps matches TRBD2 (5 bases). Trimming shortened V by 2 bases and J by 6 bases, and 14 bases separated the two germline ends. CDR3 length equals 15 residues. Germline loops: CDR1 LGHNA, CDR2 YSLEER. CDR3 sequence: CASSQTRVLSNEQFF. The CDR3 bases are TGCGCCAGCAGCCAAACTAGGGTGTTGAGCAATGAGCAGTTCTTC.

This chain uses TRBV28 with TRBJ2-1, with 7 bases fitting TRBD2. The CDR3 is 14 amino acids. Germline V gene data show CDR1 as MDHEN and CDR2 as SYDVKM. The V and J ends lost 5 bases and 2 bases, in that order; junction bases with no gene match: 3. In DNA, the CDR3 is TGTGCCAGCAGTGGGCGGGAGACCTACAATGAGCAGTTCTTC. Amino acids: CASSGRETYNEQFF.

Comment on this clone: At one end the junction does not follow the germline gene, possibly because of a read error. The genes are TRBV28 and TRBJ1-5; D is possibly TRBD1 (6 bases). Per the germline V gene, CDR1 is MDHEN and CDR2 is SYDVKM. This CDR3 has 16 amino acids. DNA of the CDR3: TGTGCCAGCAGTCGAGCGACAGGACAAAGGAATCGGCCCCAGCATTTT. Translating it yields CASSRATGQRNRPQHF.

The CDR3 DNA is TGTGCCAGCAGCTTAGTTCGCGGCTCTGGAAACACCATATATTTT. Amino acids: CASSLVRGSGNTIYF. V and J are TRBV7-2 and TRBJ1-3; D unresolved. Trimming took off 1 base at V and 0 bases at J, with 7 bases between the two ends. Germline V CDR1 and CDR2: SGHTA, FQGNSA. This CDR3 has 15 residues.

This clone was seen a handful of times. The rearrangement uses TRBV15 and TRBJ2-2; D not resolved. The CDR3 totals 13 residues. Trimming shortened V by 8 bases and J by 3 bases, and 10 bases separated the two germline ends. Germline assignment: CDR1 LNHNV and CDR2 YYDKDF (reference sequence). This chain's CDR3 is CATRYLYTGELFF. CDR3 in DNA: TGTGCCACCCGGTACCTGTACACCGGGGAGCTGTTTTTT.

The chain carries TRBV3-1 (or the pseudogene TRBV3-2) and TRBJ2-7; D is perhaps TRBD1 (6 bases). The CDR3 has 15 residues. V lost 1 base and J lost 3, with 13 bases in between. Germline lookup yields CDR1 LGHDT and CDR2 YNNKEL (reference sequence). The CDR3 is CASSQGPGVVYEQYF. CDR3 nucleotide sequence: TGTGCCAGCAGCCAAGGCCCAGGGGTAGTCTACGAGCAGTACTTC.

CDR3 amino acids: CARSFGLEQTPPTKQYF. CDR3 sequence (DNA): TGTGCCAGAAGCTTCGGACTAGAGCAAACTCCACCTACGAAGCAGTACTTC. J is TRBJ2-7 and V is TRBV5-3; 7 positions match TRBD2. TRBV5-3 is treated as an ORF (open reading frame) with a function not yet certain. This CDR3 is 17 amino acids long. J gave up 8 bases and V 2 bases, and 19 bases lay outside the gene matches.

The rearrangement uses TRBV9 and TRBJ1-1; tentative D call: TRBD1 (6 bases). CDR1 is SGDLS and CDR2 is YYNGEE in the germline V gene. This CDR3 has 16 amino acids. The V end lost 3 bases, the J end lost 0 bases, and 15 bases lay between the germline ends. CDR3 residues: CASSASTGPMNTEAFF. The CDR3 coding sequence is TGTGCCAGCAGCGCCTCGACAGGACCCATGAACACTGAAGCTTTCTTT.

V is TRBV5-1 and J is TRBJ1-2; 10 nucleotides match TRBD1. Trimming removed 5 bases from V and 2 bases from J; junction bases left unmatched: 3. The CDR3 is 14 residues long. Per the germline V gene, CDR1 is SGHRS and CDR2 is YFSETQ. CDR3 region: CASSRDRGNYGYTF. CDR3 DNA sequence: TGCGCCAGCAGTCGGGACAGGGGCAACTATGGCTACACCTTC.

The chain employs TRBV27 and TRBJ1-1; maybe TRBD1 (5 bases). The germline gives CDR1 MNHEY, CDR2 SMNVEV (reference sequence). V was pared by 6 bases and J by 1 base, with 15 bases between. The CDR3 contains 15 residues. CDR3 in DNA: TGTGCCAGCAGCCCCCGGGGGTCGCCGAACACTGAAGCTTTCTTT. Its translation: CASSPRGSPNTEAFF.

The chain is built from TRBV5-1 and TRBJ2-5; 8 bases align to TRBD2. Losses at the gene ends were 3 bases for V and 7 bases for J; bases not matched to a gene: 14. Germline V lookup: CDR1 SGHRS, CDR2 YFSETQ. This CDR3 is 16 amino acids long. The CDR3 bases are TGCGCCAGCAGCTCACCGACTAGCGTCCATTTGGGGACCCAGTACTTC. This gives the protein CASSSPTSVHLGTQYF.

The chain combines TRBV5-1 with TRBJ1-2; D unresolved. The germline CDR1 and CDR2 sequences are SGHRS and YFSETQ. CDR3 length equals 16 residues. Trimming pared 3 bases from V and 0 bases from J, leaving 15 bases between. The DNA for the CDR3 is TGCGCCAGCAGCTCGTCCGGGTTTTTAACTAACTATGGCTACACCTTC. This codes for CASSSSGFLTNYGYTF.

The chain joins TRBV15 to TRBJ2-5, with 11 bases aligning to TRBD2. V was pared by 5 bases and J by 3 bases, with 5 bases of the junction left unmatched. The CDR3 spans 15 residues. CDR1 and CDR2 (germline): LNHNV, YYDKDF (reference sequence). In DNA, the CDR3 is TGTGCCACCAGCCCTCCGACTAGCGGGAAAGAGACCCAGTACTTC. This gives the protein CATSPPTSGKETQYF.

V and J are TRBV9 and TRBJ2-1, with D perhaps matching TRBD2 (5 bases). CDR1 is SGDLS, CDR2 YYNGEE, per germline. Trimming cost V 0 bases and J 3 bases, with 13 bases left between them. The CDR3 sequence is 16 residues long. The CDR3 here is CASSVGSYSDYNEQFF. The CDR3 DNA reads TGTGCCAGCAGCGTAGGGTCCTATAGCGACTACAATGAGCAGTTCTTC.

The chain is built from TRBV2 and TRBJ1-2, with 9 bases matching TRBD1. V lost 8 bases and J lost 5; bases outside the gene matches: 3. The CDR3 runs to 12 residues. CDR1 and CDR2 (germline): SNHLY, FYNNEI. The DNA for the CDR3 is TGTGCCAGCGGGACAGGGTGGTATGGCTACACCTTC. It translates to CASGTGWYGYTF.